The rows below give T cell receptor beta chains drawn from one sample of a study of T cell clusters in autoimmune cytopenias. TCRdb reprocessed the multiplex PCR reads and stores each CDR3 protein as one record, lacking DNA. The repertoire table contains roughly 5,000 distinct CDR3 sequences. This sample was shared with a second study, whose subject was T cell repertoires in aging, cancer and after chemotherapy.

The sequenced sample consisted of peripheral blood. The receptors were gathered from a human donor in good health. The CDR3 runs from the conserved cysteine through the conserved F or W. The size entry is marked missing in some rows and otherwise reads once, few, many or a size class.

TRBJ1-5,TRBV27,medium-sized,CASSRDRGNQPQHF
TRBJ2-1,TRBV20-1,medium-sized,CSARDRAGGHEQFF
TRBJ1-4,TRBV7-2,.,CASSHGLQAEKLFF
TRBJ1-5,TRBV27,.,CASSLWGGENQPQHF
TRBJ1-6,TRBV7-6,.,CASSLMAVSSSPLHF
TRBJ1-6,TRBV21-1,.,CASSKGREYNSPLHF
TRBJ1-4,TRBV6-5,medium-sized,CASSYTGSGEKLFF
TRBJ2-3,TRBV19,medium-sized,CASSIGGRDTDTQYF
TRBJ2-2,TRBV27,medium-sized,CATTRGYTGELFF
TRBJ2-2,TRBV6-4,medium-sized,CASSDSLKNTGELFF
TRBJ1-2,TRBV20-1,.,CSIRGYLDYGYTF
TRBJ2-2,TRBV21-1,.,CASSKTMGDRSNTGELFF
TRBJ2-1,TRBV5-1,.,CASSTDRVREQFF
TRBJ2-3,TRBV7-2,.,CASSLVATVNTDTQYF
TRBJ2-1,TRBV7-2,.,CASSLYKGRGYNEQFF
TRBJ2-2,TRBV7-9,medium-sized,CASSPFRTANTGELFF
TRBJ2-5,TRBV6-6,.,CASSYHTGGISKETQYF
TRBJ1-4,TRBV6-1,.,CASSSRTGASEKLFF
TRBJ1-2,TRBV6-6,medium-sized,CASSAVNIRDGYTF
TRBJ2-3,TRBV24-1,medium-sized,CATSDLAGGRNTQYF
TRBJ1-5,TRBV27,medium-sized,CASSSWTGGQPQHF
TRBJ2-1,TRBV6-4,hyperexpanded,CASSDSTGSYNEQFF
TRBJ1-1,TRBV11-1,medium-sized,CASRDRALMNTEAFF
TRBJ2-1,TRBV6-6,medium-sized,CASSYNEASSTIQFF
TRBJ2-7,TRBV6-5,medium-sized,CASFFRHEQYF
TRBJ2-7,TRBV6-5,medium-sized,CASSYGSRVGSEQYF
TRBJ1-1,TRBV7-2,medium-sized,CASWDPYNTEAFF
TRBJ1-2,TRBV20-1,.,CSARGGQGEADTF
TRBJ1-2,TRBV6-6,medium-sized,CASRGGDRGDYGYTF
TRBJ2-3,TRBV30,medium-sized,CAWSWKGSNTQYF
TRBJ1-5,TRBV27,medium-sized,CASSYGRGNQPQHF
TRBJ1-2,TRBV6-1,medium-sized,CASSDNYGYTF
TRBJ1-5,TRBV7-2,.,CASSLAWGSNQPQHF